Listed below are T cell receptor beta chains from one sample, sequenced in a study of T cell responses to AZD1222 COVID-19 vaccine. TCRdb keeps only in-frame clones here, not all; method: immunoSEQ multiplex PCR. The table records just under 75,000 clones, less than 85% of them present only once. The input for sequencing was peripheral blood, taken 28 days after the second AZD1222 dose. All receptors come from an adult who received the AZD1222 COVID-19 vaccine. Both conserved end residues are part of each CDR3. The order of the fields is CDR3 length, D gene, V gene, clone size, J gene, CDR3 DNA, CDR3 protein. A D gene is named only where the DNA matches it firmly. For some rows the clone size is stated as once, few or many, or as a class when expanded; others skip it.

13	.	TRBV7-9	.	TRBJ1-6	TGTGCCAGCAGCTGGACCTATAATTCACCCCTCCACTTT	CASSWTYNSPLHF
13	.	TRBV4-1	.	TRBJ2-7	TGCGCCAGCAGCCAAGCCGAACTCTACGAGCAGTACTTC	CASSQAELYEQYF
13	.	TRBV19	.	TRBJ1-1	TGTGCCAGTAGTTCAGGGTTCGGCACTGAAGCTTTCTTT	CASSSGFGTEAFF
14	.	TRBV5-1	many	TRBJ2-7	TGCGCCAGCAGCTTGCAAGCCAGCTCCTACGAGCAGTACTTC	CASSLQASSYEQYF
14	.	TRBV5-4	.	TRBJ2-5	TGTGCCAGCAGCTTGAGTGGTCTAGGGGAGACCCAGTACTTC	CASSLSGLGETQYF
15	.	TRBV11-2	.	TRBJ1-3	TGTGCCAGCAGCTCAAGGACGGTCTCTGGAAACACCATATATTTT	CASSSRTVSGNTIYF
15	.	TRBV5-8	.	TRBJ2-3	TGTGCCAGCAGCTTGAGGCGGGGTGTCACAGATACGCAGTATTTT	CASSLRRGVTDTQYF
14	TRBD1	TRBV7-6	.	TRBJ1-5	TGTGCCAGCAGCTCGGGGTACAGGGGCCAGCCCCAGCATTTT	CASSSGYRGQPQHF
14	.	TRBV13	.	TRBJ2-7	TGTGCCAGCAGCCTAAGGGGGAATTTAGACGAGCAGTACTTC	CASSLRGNLDEQYF
13	.	TRBV28	.	TRBJ1-1	TGTGCCAGCAGTTTAAGGGTGAAGGCTGAAGCTTTCTTT	CASSLRVKAEAFF
15	.	TRBV28	.	TRBJ1-5	TGTGCCAGCAGGCCTGTTTGGGATGTTAATCAGCCCCAGCATTTT	CASRPVWDVNQPQHF
17	TRBD2	TRBV7-6	.	TRBJ2-1	TGTGCCAGCAGCAACTCGCATAGCGGGAGAGGAAACAATGAGCAGTTCTTC	CASSNSHSGRGNNEQFF
13	.	TRBV2	.	TRBJ1-5	TGTGCCAGCAGGGAGGGAGGCCATCAGCCCCAGCATTTT	CASREGGHQPQHF
17	.	TRBV3-1/TRBV3-2	.	TRBJ2-3	TGTGCCAGCAGCCGCCACTCGAGAGGTGGCGCCACAGATACGCAGTATTTT	CASSRHSRGGATDTQYF
13	TRBD2	TRBV7-9	once	TRBJ2-2	TGTGCCAGCTACGGACTAGCCTCCGGGGAGCTGTTTTTT	CASYGLASGELFF
13	.	TRBV5-1	.	TRBJ1-6	TGCGCCAGCCGAGAAATTAGTAATTCACCCCTCCACTTT	CASREISNSPLHF
13	.	TRBV7-9	.	TRBJ1-2	TGTGCCAGCAGCTTAGCCAGTGGAGGTGGCTACACCTTC	CASSLASGGGYTF
13	.	TRBV7-8	.	TRBJ2-7	TGTGCCAGCATCCCAATGGGGGTGGACGAGCAGTACTTC	CASIPMGVDEQYF
18	TRBD1	TRBV2	.	TRBJ1-6	TGTGCCAGCAGTGCCCAAGGACAGGGAGGCTCCTATAATTCACCCCTCCACTTT	CASSAQGQGGSYNSPLHF
14	TRBD1	TRBV28	.	TRBJ2-7	TGTGCCAGCAGTGTCCCTCGGGACAGAGGCCCGTGGTACTTC	CASSVPRDRGPWYF
16	.	TRBV4-1	.	TRBJ1-6	TGCGCCAGCAGCCAAGAACGGCAGGGCTATAATTCACCCCTCCACTTT	CASSQERQGYNSPLHF
16	.	TRBV5-1	.	TRBJ2-3	TGCGCCAGCAGCTTAGGTCCCGAAGTGGTCGCAGATACGCAGTATTTT	CASSLGPEVVADTQYF
13	.	TRBV5-6	.	TRBJ1-2	TGTGCCAGCAGCTGGGAGCGGGGGTCTGGCTACACCTTC	CASSWERGSGYTF
16	TRBD2	TRBV9	.	TRBJ2-2	TGTGCCAGCAGCGTAGCTGGGACTAGGAACACCGGGGAGCTGTTTTTT	CASSVAGTRNTGELFF
14	.	TRBV28	.	TRBJ1-4	TGTGCCAGCAGTTTCGGCCACATGAATGAAAAACTGTTTTTT	CASSFGHMNEKLFF
15	.	TRBV6-5	.	TRBJ1-2	TGTGCCAGCAGTACCCTTCCCAACTCCGGATATGGCTACACCTTC	CASSTLPNSGYGYTF
14	.	TRBV9	few	TRBJ2-3	TGTGCCAGCGCAAGGGAGACGTCGCCAGATACGCAGTATTTT	CASARETSPDTQYF
16	TRBD2	TRBV7-3	.	TRBJ2-2	TGTGCCAGCAGCCGACTGGCGGGAGTACGGACCGGGGAGCTGTTTTTT	CASSRLAGVRTGELFF
17	.	TRBV27	.	TRBJ2-1	TGTGCCAGCAGTTACAGGGAAGGGCCCAAGCGTTGGAATGAGCAGTTCTTC	CASSYREGPKRWNEQFF
13	.	TRBV5-1	.	TRBJ2-7	TGCGCCAGCAGCTTGCTCTGGGGGGCAGAGCAGTACTTC	CASSLLWGAEQYF
14	TRBD1	TRBV29-1	.	TRBJ2-5	TGCAGCGTTCTAATTACAGGGGTAGGAGAGACCCAGTACTTC	CSVLITGVGETQYF
12	.	TRBV15	.	TRBJ2-1	TGTGCCACCAGCAGGCCCTTGGGAGAGCAGTTCTTC	CATSRPLGEQFF
13	.	TRBV11-3	once	TRBJ2-1	TGTGCCAGCAGCTTAGCTAGGCACAATGAGCAGTTCTTC	CASSLARHNEQFF
13	.	TRBV10-3	.	TRBJ1-2	TGTGCCATCAGTGTGGACAAGAACTATGGCTACACCTTC	CAISVDKNYGYTF
12	.	TRBV30	.	TRBJ2-1	TGTGCCTGGACAGACGGCGACAATGAGCAGTTCTTC	CAWTDGDNEQFF
14	TRBD2	TRBV7-3	once	TRBJ2-3	TGTGCCAGCAGCTTAACTAGCGGGGGTGATACGCAGTATTTT	CASSLTSGGDTQYF
12	.	TRBV9	.	TRBJ2-1	TGTGCCAGCAGCGTAGATGGCAATGAGCAGTTCTTC	CASSVDGNEQFF
15	.	TRBV7-2	.	TRBJ2-5	TGTGCCAGCAGCAGTTGGGCTAGCAGAGAAGAGACCCAGTACTTC	CASSSWASREETQYF
13	.	TRBV13	many	TRBJ2-7	TGTGCCAGCAGCGCCCCCCCAGGCTACGAGCAGTACTTC	CASSAPPGYEQYF
16	.	TRBV9	.	TRBJ2-2	TGTGCCAGCAGCCCCCGGGGCGCATTGAACACCGGGGAGCTGTTTTTT	CASSPRGALNTGELFF
14	TRBD1	TRBV6-5	.	TRBJ1-1	TGTGCCAGCAGTTCCCCAGGACAGGGACCCCGAGCTTTCTTT	CASSSPGQGPRAFF
15	TRBD1	TRBV2	once	TRBJ1-5	TGTGCCAGCAGGGCCGGGACAGGAGTAAATCAGCCCCAGCATTTT	CASRAGTGVNQPQHF
14	TRBD2	TRBV5-1	few	TRBJ2-7	TGCGCCAGCAGCTTGGAGGGACTAGCCTACGAGCAGTACTTC	CASSLEGLAYEQYF
16	TRBD1	TRBV6-1	.	TRBJ1-5	TGTGCCAGCAGTGACCCGGACAGGGCCCCGAATCGGGCCCAGCATTTT	CASSDPDRAPNRAQHF
13	.	TRBV6-6	few	TRBJ1-1	TGTGCCAGCAGCACCCTACAGGACACTGAAGCTTTCTTT	CASSTLQDTEAFF
15	TRBD2	TRBV7-3	.	TRBJ2-7	TGTGCCAGCAGCTCCGACGGGGGGGCTAACAACGAGCAGTACTTC	CASSSDGGANNEQYF
13	TRBD2	TRBV5-6	.	TRBJ2-7	TGTGCCAGCAGCGGGGGGGACTCGTACGAGCAGTACTTC	CASSGGDSYEQYF
16	.	TRBV27	.	TRBJ2-2	TGTGCCAGCAGTTTATATGATGGGCAGTACACCGGGGAGCTGTTTTTT	CASSLYDGQYTGELFF
13	.	TRBV6-6	few	TRBJ2-7	TGTGCCAGCAACGGACTACTCTCCTACGAGCAGTACTTC	CASNGLLSYEQYF
16	TRBD2	TRBV19	.	TRBJ2-3	TGTGCCAGTAGCCCCCAACTAGCGGCTAGCACAGATACGCAGTATTTT	CASSPQLAASTDTQYF
14	.	TRBV7-3	.	TRBJ2-3	TGTGCCAGCAGCACCGGACAGTCCACAGATACGCAGTATTTT	CASSTGQSTDTQYF
14	.	TRBV5-4	.	TRBJ2-7	TGTGCCAGCAGCTTCCGTGGGGCGGGTATTGAGCAGTACTTC	CASSFRGAGIEQYF
15	.	TRBV5-5	.	TRBJ2-7	TGTGCCAGCAGCTTGGCAGAGAGGGGGGCCTACGAGCAGTACTTC	CASSLAERGAYEQYF